This entry describes one T cell receptor (beta chain). Its antigen is not identified. PCR employed 60 Vbeta and 13 Jbeta primers. The method was immunoSEQ multiplex PCR; TCRdb's version includes in-frame clones alone and lacks a portion of them. The repertoire holds about 160,000 clones, with 80% as singletons. This CDR3 is built from 14 residues. The germline V and J ends were trimmed by 5 bases and 3 bases, with 13 bases remaining between them. Germline V lookup: CDR1 SGHTA, CDR2 FQGNSA. The data derive from a study of cytomegalovirus exposure and HLA in healthy donors. Study results and limitations: A later look showed TCR association rates differing by HLA locus, highest for DRB1 and lowest for HLA-C.

The origin of this receptor is a man aged 25 to 40 in good health and CMV-seronegative. The specimen sequenced was PBMCs. The rearrangement links TRBV7-2 to TRBJ1-2, with D perhaps matching TRBD1 (6 bases). The CDR3 DNA sequence: TGTGCCAGCAGCCCTACGACAGGAGACTATGGCTACACCTTC. This encodes CASSPTTGDYGYTF.